This TCR beta chain was documented in a study of T cell responses to AZD1222 COVID-19 vaccine. Profiling relied on immunoSEQ multiplex PCR, and the TCRdb table lists in-frame clones only, not all of them. The sample holds 150,000 to 200,000 clones, roughly 89% seen once. On this clone: The antigen is not known.

Study outcomes and limitations: Mostly white British, mostly female donors; authors suggested clonal diversity may be underestimated. Without day 14 samples, only post-peak T cell repertoires were studied. Spike-specific TCR depth and breadth grew after two AZD1222 doses. Recipients of AZD1222 seropositive at baseline numbered only 5 or 6.

The CDR3 sequence is 12 residues long. The V end was cut by 3 bases, the J end by 1 base, with 3 bases between. Germline values: CDR1 KGHSH, CDR2 LQKENI. This sample comprised peripheral blood, obtained on day 0 of AZD1222 vaccination. The TCR sequence derives from an adult in good health. The V and J genes are TRBV18 and TRBJ1-1; D not certain. For the CDR3, the DNA is TGTGCCAGCTCACCTACGAACACTGAAGCTTTCTTT. Its translation is CASSPTNTEAFF.